This T cell receptor (beta chain) derives from a study of tumor and adjacent non-tumor tissue in lung cancer. A modified ARM-PCR protocol with three rounds of nested PCR amplified TCRbeta. TCRdb reprocessed the multiplex PCR reads via MiXCR and lists one record per CDR3 protein. This table holds 200,000 or so distinct CDR3 sequences, 71% found once. RNA was extracted from bulk tissue without any cell sorting. There are 14 residues in the CDR3. The germline gives CDR1 SGHNT, CDR2 YENEEA. After removal of 7 bases from V and 6 bases from J, the junction contained 11 bases not matched to a gene. The source of this sequence is a man aged 55 to 70 with non-small cell lung cancer. Sequencing was done on a sample of lung tumor tissue. The V gene is TRBV11-3, the J gene TRBJ2-7; 8 bases are a match to TRBD1. The CDR3 protein is CASNHGTGKREQYF. CDR3 nucleotide sequence: TGTGCCAGCAACCACGGGACAGGTAAACGCGAGCAGTACTTC. Variable domain in full (rest from reference TRBV11-3 and TRBJ2-7): EAGVVQSPRYKIIEKKQPVAFWCNPISGHNTLYWYLQNLGQGPELLIRYENEEAVDDSQLPKDRFSAERLKGVDSTLKIQPAELGDSAVYLCASNHGTGKREQYFGPGTRLTVT.